The text below deals with one TCR beta chain. Its target is unknown. The sample is drawn from a study of T cell clonotyping in hematopoietic cell transplantation. Time point indicated: recipient sample about 28 days before transplant, after cytoreduction. Samples: about 28 days before transplant, then days 30, 100 and 180 after. The study, taken as a whole, reports: Graft donor and pretransplant recipient Inverse Simpson Index values predicted broader posttransplant TCR diversity. Pathologically expanded recipient clonotypes increased progressively from day 30 to day 180 as diversity fell.

CDR1 MGHDK and CDR2 SYGVNS come from the germline V gene. V was trimmed by 5 bases and J by 4 bases, leaving 20 bases between them. CDR3 length equals 16 residues. Sequencing used immunoSEQ multiplex PCR; TCRdb keeps in-frame clones, though not all of them. The table lists 4,000 to 5,500 clones, about 33% of them singletons. This sequence joins TRBV25-1 and TRBJ1-1; D possibly corresponds to TRBD1 (5 bases). This sequence originates from a middle-aged man with myelofibrosis. Some clones in this sample may be carry-over from other donors' samples. Sequencing used peripheral blood mononuclear cells, obtained before stem cell transplant. The CDR3 spells CASSTYLGRASTEAFF. In nucleotides, the CDR3 is TGTGCCAGCAGTACGTACCTGGGACGGGCGAGCACTGAAGCTTTCTTT.